The clone carrying this TCR beta chain showed up just a few times. The data belong to a study of human T cells and chemical hapten exposure. The time point here: pre-sensitization, week 0. Treatment noted: therapeutic diphenylcyclopropenone sensitization with weekly scalp DPC. MiXCR, run by TCRdb on the RACE reads, gives a single entry per CDR3 protein. The repertoire holds 190,000 or so distinct CDR3 sequences, with just under 30% as singletons. The length of the CDR3 is 16 residues. Trimming removed 0 bases from V and 7 bases from J; junction bases left unmatched: 2. CDR1 WNHNN and CDR2 SYGVQD come from the germline V gene (reference sequence).

The sequence was obtained from a woman under 40 with alopecia areata. Some clones in this sample may be carry-over from other donors' samples. This sample comprised whole blood, obtained in connection with sensitization to the hapten diphenylcyclopropenone (DPC). The chain recombines TRBV10-1 with TRBJ2-1, with 14 bases fitting TRBD2. This CDR3 is CASSESRTSGRNEQFF. DNA for the CDR3: TGCGCCAGCAGTGAGTCGAGGACTAGCGGGAGGAATGAGCAGTTCTTC.